This is a list of T cell receptor beta chains from one sample in a study of early stage breast cancer tumors. Only in-frame clones appear in the TCRdb table, and some are missing; sequencing was by immunoSEQ multiplex PCR. The sample shows 45,000 to 60,000 clones, 83% of them seen only once. Sequencing was done on a sample of blood. These receptors originate from a person in their fifties with breast cancer. Each CDR3 is given with its conserved first and last residue. D genes are given only for firm matches. Clone size is given for some rows only: seen once, a few or many times, or a class if the clone is expanded.

>few|TRBV10-2|TRBJ1-6|NA|13
CASSEQGNSPLHF
TGCGCCAGCAGTGAGCAGGGGAATTCACCCCTCCACTTT
>NA|TRBV9|TRBJ2-1|NA|13
CASSVELAREQFF
TGTGCCAGCAGCGTAGAGTTAGCCCGTGAGCAGTTCTTC
>few|TRBV7-9|TRBJ1-2|NA|15
CASSLAKGQNYGYTF
TGTGCCAGCAGCTTAGCGAAAGGACAGAACTATGGCTACACCTTC
>NA|TRBV9|TRBJ2-5|TRBD2|16
CASSVGSGGARETQYF
TGTGCCAGCAGCGTAGGATCCGGGGGGGCCAGAGAGACCCAGTACTTC
>NA|TRBV28|TRBJ2-5|NA|15
CASRSAGLDQETQYF
TGTGCCAGCAGGTCGGCAGGGTTAGACCAAGAGACCCAGTACTTC
>once|TRBV11-2|TRBJ2-2|NA|16
CASTFGSGAVTGELFF
TGTGCCAGCACTTTTGGGTCAGGGGCGGTAACCGGGGAGCTGTTTTTT
>NA|TRBV10-1|TRBJ2-3|TRBD2|15
CASSEWRGGVDTQYF
TGCGCCAGCAGTGAGTGGCGGGGGGGCGTAGATACGCAGTATTTT
>NA|TRBV5-1|TRBJ2-1|NA|14
CASSLADENNEQFF
TGCGCCAGCAGCTTGGCCGACGAGAACAATGAGCAGTTCTTC
>NA|TRBV28|TRBJ1-4|TRBD1|15
CASSLGQGANEKLFF
TGTGCCAGCAGTTTAGGACAGGGGGCAAATGAAAAACTGTTTTTT
>NA|TRBV19|TRBJ1-2|TRBD1|15
CASSISGTGGYGYTF
TGTGCCAGTAGTATCAGTGGGACAGGGGGATATGGCTACACCTTC
>NA|TRBV18|TRBJ2-1|NA|12
CASSPRSDEQFF
TGTGCCAGCTCACCAAGGAGTGATGAGCAGTTCTTC
>NA|TRBV4-1|TRBJ2-7|NA|15
CASSQVSDSTYEQYF
TGCGCCAGCAGCCAAGTATCCGACAGCACATACGAGCAGTACTTC
>NA|TRBV28|TRBJ1-5|NA|13
CASSRQGNQPQHF
TGTGCCAGCAGCAGACAGGGCAATCAGCCCCAGCATTTT
>NA|TRBV27|TRBJ1-5|NA|15
CASSLSGVGNQPQHF
TGTGCCAGCAGTTTATCAGGGGTCGGCAATCAGCCCCAGCATTTT
>NA|TRBV5-4|TRBJ1-1|NA|14
CASSPPAGRSEAFF
TGTGCCAGCAGCCCTCCGGCAGGGAGGTCTGAAGCTTTCTTT
>NA|TRBV20-1|TRBJ2-7|TRBD2|11
CSWEGGYEQYF
TGCAGTTGGGAGGGCGGGTACGAGCAGTACTTC
>NA|TRBV29-1|TRBJ2-3|NA|11
CSVVLGDTQYF
TGCAGCGTAGTCTTAGGAGATACGCAGTATTTT
>NA|TRBV10-3|TRBJ2-7|TRBD2|14
CASNSGTNSYEQYF
TGTGCCTCCAACTCCGGGACTAACTCCTACGAGCAGTACTTC
>NA|TRBV7-9|TRBJ2-5|NA|14
CASSTGLYQETQYF
TGTGCCAGCAGCACTGGACTATACCAAGAGACCCAGTACTTC
>NA|TRBV7-2|TRBJ2-5|NA|16
CASSLAQRGGKETQYF
TGTGCCAGCAGCTTAGCGCAGAGGGGGGGTAAGGAGACCCAGTACTTC
>NA|TRBV28|TRBJ2-4|NA|16
CASSLWIVAQKNIQYF
TGTGCCAGCAGTTTATGGATAGTAGCTCAAAAAAACATTCAGTACTTC
>NA|TRBV18|TRBJ2-3|NA|14
CASSPGARTDTQYF
TGTGCCAGCTCACCGGGAGCGAGGACAGATACGCAGTATTTT
>NA|TRBV5-4|TRBJ2-7|NA|12
CASSGRTAEQYF
TGTGCCAGCAGCGGCCGGACGGCCGAGCAGTACTTC
>NA|TRBV7-3|TRBJ2-2|NA|15
CASSLMPQNTGELFF
TGTGCCAGCAGCTTAATGCCACAGAACACCGGGGAGCTGTTTTTT
>NA|TRBV2|TRBJ2-1|NA|14
CASRGNGGSREQFF
TGTGCCAGCAGGGGCAATGGGGGATCTCGGGAGCAGTTCTTC
>NA|TRBV5-5|TRBJ2-5|NA|14
CASSPLGGRQTQYF
TGTGCCAGCAGCCCTTTAGGGGGGCGACAGACCCAGTACTTC
>NA|TRBV7-8|TRBJ2-1|NA|13
CASSLFPDHEQFF
TGTGCCAGCAGCTTGTTTCCCGACCATGAGCAGTTCTTC
>NA|TRBV11-3|TRBJ2-2|TRBD1|15
CASSLGTGGTGELFF
TGTGCCAGCAGCTTAGGGACAGGGGGCACCGGGGAGCTGTTTTTT
>once|TRBV5-6|TRBJ2-1|NA|12
CASSRGRDEQFF
TGTGCCAGCAGCCGAGGCCGGGATGAGCAGTTCTTC
>NA|TRBV18|TRBJ2-2|NA|14
CASSPFGGTGELFF
TGTGCCAGCTCACCCTTCGGGGGCACCGGGGAGCTGTTTTTT
>NA|TRBV5-1|TRBJ1-5|NA|14
CASSLDYGNQPQHF
TGCGCCAGCAGCTTGGATTACGGGAATCAGCCCCAGCATTTT
>NA|TRBV7-8|TRBJ1-6|NA|14
CASSLAPTDSPLHF
TGTGCCAGCAGCTTAGCTCCCACTGATTCACCCCTCCACTTT
>NA|TRBV4-3|TRBJ2-7|NA|15
CASSQEFRGLYEQYF
TGCGCCAGCAGCCAAGAGTTTCGGGGTCTCTACGAGCAGTACTTC
>once|TRBV9|TRBJ1-2|NA|15
CASSPRTDGQYGYTF
TGTGCCAGCAGCCCAAGAACGGACGGACAGTATGGCTACACCTTC
>NA|TRBV7-2|TRBJ2-1|TRBD2|18
CASSPRLAGVGSYNEQFF
TGTGCCAGCAGCCCTCGACTAGCGGGAGTTGGGTCCTACAATGAGCAGTTCTTC
>few|TRBV19|TRBJ2-3|NA|15
CASSTEGFGTDTQYF
TGTGCCAGTAGTACCGAGGGGTTTGGCACAGATACGCAGTATTTT
>NA|TRBV19|TRBJ2-6|NA|15
CASCYRISGANVLTF
TGTGCCAGTTGCTACAGGATCTCTGGGGCCAACGTCCTGACTTTC
>NA|TRBV6-1|TRBJ2-3|TRBD2|17
CASSEALTSGFTDTQYF
TGTGCCAGCAGTGAAGCGTTGACTAGCGGTTTCACAGATACGCAGTATTTT
>NA|TRBV25-1|TRBJ2-1|TRBD2|12
CASRAAGIEQFF
TGTGCCAGCAGAGCAGCGGGAATCGAGCAGTTCTTC
>NA|TRBV19|TRBJ1-3|NA|16
CASSLDRSDSGNTIYF
TGTGCCAGTAGTTTGGACCGATCCGACTCTGGAAACACCATATATTTT
>NA|TRBV5-6|TRBJ2-7|TRBD1|15
CASSLAGQGADEQYF
TGTGCCAGCAGCTTGGCAGGGCAGGGGGCGGATGAGCAGTACTTC
>NA|TRBV18|TRBJ1-3|NA|14
CASSPDRSGNTIYF
TGTGCCAGCTCACCAGACAGGTCTGGAAACACCATATATTTT
>few|TRBV30|TRBJ1-1|NA|12
CAWSGENTEAFF
TGTGCCTGGAGTGGAGAGAACACTGAAGCTTTCTTT
>once|TRBV7-9|TRBJ2-2|NA|17
CASSLLRSGANTGELFF
TGTGCCAGCAGCTTACTTCGCAGCGGAGCGAACACCGGGGAGCTGTTTTTT